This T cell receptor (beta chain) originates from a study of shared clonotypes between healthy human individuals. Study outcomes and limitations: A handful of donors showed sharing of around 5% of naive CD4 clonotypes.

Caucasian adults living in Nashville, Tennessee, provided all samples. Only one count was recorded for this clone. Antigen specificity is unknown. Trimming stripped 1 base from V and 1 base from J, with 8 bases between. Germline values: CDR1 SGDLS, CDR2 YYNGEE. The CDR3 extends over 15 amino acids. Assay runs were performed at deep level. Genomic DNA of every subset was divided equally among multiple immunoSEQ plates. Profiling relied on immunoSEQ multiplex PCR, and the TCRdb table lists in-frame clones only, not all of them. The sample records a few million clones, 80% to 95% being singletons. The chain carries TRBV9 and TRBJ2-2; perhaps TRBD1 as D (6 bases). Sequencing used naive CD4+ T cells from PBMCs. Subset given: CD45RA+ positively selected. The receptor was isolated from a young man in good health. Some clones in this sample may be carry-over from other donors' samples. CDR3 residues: CASSVKGVNTGELFF. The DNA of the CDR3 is TGTGCCAGCAGCGTAAAGGGGGTGAACACCGGGGAGCTGTTTTTT.